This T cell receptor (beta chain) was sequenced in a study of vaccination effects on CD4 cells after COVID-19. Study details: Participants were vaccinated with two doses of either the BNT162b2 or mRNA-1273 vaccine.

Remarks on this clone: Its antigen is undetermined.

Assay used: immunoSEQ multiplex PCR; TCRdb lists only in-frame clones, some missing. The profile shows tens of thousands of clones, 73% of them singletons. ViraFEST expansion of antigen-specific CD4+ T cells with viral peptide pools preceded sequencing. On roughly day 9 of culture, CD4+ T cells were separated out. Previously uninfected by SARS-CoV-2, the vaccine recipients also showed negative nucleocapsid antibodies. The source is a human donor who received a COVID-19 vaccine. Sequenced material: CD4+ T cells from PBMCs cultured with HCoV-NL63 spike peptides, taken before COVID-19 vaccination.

The CDR3 region is CASSLLGLAPDTQYF. The CDR3 nucleotides are TGTGCCAGCAGCCTACTAGGGCTAGCCCCCGATACGCAGTATTTT. The chain couples TRBV11-2 to TRBJ2-3, with D possibly TRBD2 on 5 matching bases. CDR1 is SGHAT and CDR2 is FQNNGV in the germline V gene. V was trimmed by 5 bases and J by 6 bases, leaving 18 bases between them. The CDR3 is 15 residues long.